These 18 T cell receptor beta chains were sequenced from one sample in a study of CD8 T cells in ankylosing spondylitis (dated by TCRdb to 2016 to 2017). The protocol used for the library was 5' RACE. The sample was run on an Illumina HiSeq 2500. TCRdb itself trimmed the public reads at Q25 with fastp, ran MiXCR and retained productive beta chains. All rows with the same CDR3 protein become a single entry with the most common DNA and genes. The sample includes 150,000 to 200,000 distinct CDR3 sequences, with roughly 10% observed a single time. 25% to 35% of the sample is held by the ten biggest clonotypes. Sequenced: blood, either unsorted or a sorted T cell fraction (not recorded which). These receptors originate from a male donor with ankylosing spondylitis or in good health (not recorded which).

The chain joins TRBV12-3 or TRBV12-4 to TRBJ2-4, with D tentatively TRBD1 or TRBD2 (6 bases each). The germline V and J ends were trimmed by 2 bases and 6 bases, with 11 bases remaining between them. CDR3 length: 14 amino acids. Here the CDR3 DNA reads TGTGCCAGCAGTTTAAAAGGGGGACTAAACATTCAGTACTTC. Translation gives CASSLKGGLNIQYF.

This clonotype showed up many times. The gene calls are TRBV15 and TRBJ2-4; no firm D call. V gave up 0 bases and J gave up 6 bases, with 9 bases separating them. The CDR3 has 14 residues. The germline CDR1 and CDR2 sequences are LNHNV and YYDKDF (reference sequence). CDR3 in DNA: TGTGCCACCAGCAGAGATGGTTGGGGAAACATTCAGTACTTC. The encoded protein is CATSRDGWGNIQYF.

This clonotype has only one observation. A much larger clonotype is one base distant, so this may be a read error. This chain joins TRBV5-6 and TRBJ2-7; TRBD1 is a possible D gene (5 bases). The CDR3 covers 13 residues. Looked up from germline, CDR1 is SGHDT and CDR2 is YYEEEE. The CDR3: CAGSKQVLNEQYF. The CDR3 DNA reads as TGTGCCGGCAGTAAACAGGTTCTCAACGAGCAGTACTTC. The full variable domain, completed using reference TRBV5-6 and TRBJ2-7, is DAGVTQSPTHLIKTRGQQVTLRCSPKSGHDTVSWYQQALGQGPQFIFQYYEEEERQRGNFPDRFSGHQFPNYSSELNVNALLLGDSALYLCAGSKQVLNEQYFGPGTRLTVT.

This clonotype was detected many times. The genes are TRBV6-1 and TRBJ1-5; 11 nucleotides match TRBD1. The CDR3 is made up of 16 amino acids. Germline CDR1 and CDR2: MNHNS and SASEGT. The ends lost 6 bases at V and 1 base at J; junction bases unmatched: 5. The CDR3 is CASSPWDRGSNQPQHF. In DNA form, the CDR3 reads TGTGCCAGCAGCCCCTGGGACAGGGGGAGCAATCAGCCCCAGCATTTT.

This clonotype was counted at least ten times. The V gene is TRBV5-1, the J gene TRBJ2-7, with D unresolved. CDR3 length: 15 amino acids. Germline values: CDR1 SGHRS, CDR2 YFSETQ. V gave up 5 bases and J gave up 0 bases, with 15 bases separating them. The CDR3 spells CASSSNTAGSYEQYF. The CDR3 DNA follows: TGCGCCAGCAGTTCTAACACGGCAGGCTCCTACGAGCAGTACTTC.

The CDR3 nucleotides read TGCAGTGTACGACCGGGCCAAGAGACCCAGTACTTC. As protein: CSVRPGQETQYF. The chain is built from TRBV29-1 and TRBJ2-5; D ambiguous. The CDR3 contains 12 residues. CDR1 is SQVTM and CDR2 is ANQGSEA in the germline V gene.

This clonotype has a count of ten or more. J is TRBJ1-5 and V is TRBV5-1, with D possibly matching TRBD1 (6 bases). Germline CDR1 is SGHRS and CDR2 is YFSETQ. Deletions cut 4 bases from V and 3 bases from J, with 11 bases between. This CDR3 has 14 residues. The CDR3 DNA reads TGCGCCAGCAGCCTGCCAGGGGACAATCAGCCCCAGCATTTT. Its protein product is CASSLPGDNQPQHF.

The V call is TRBV11-2, the J call TRBJ2-7, with D tentatively TRBD1 (6 bases). Between the trimmed V and J ends, which lost 8 bases and 10 bases, there was a span of 18 bases. The CDR3 has 12 amino acids. Germline V gives CDR1 SGHAT, CDR2 FQNNGV. The CDR3 DNA is TGTGCCAGCTTGGGTGAGAGGGGGAAACAGTACTTC. Translated: CASLGERGKQYF.

This clonotype was picked up many times. CDR3 in amino acids: CASSYTSTVTGELFF. CDR3 bases: TGTGCCAGCAGTTACACCTCAACCGTGACCGGGGAGCTGTTTTTT. The J gene is TRBJ2-2, the V gene TRBV6-5; D gene unclear. CDR1 is MNHEY and CDR2 is SVGAGI in the germline V gene. This CDR3 spans 15 amino acids. V gave up 2 bases and J gave up 5 bases, with 12 bases separating them.

Turning to this clonotype: A much more abundant neighbour one base away suggests this may be a read error. The CDR3 does not close with the conserved phenylalanine or tryptophan, likely indicating a read error. The rearrangement joins TRBV7-7 to TRBJ2-1, with a tentative D call TRBD2 (5 bases). Trimming pared 4 bases from V and 5 bases from J, leaving 15 bases between. The CDR3 length is 15 residues. The germline V gene has CDR1 SSHAT and CDR2 FNYEAQ (reference sequence). As DNA, the CDR3 is TGTGCCAGCAGCTCCACCAGCGGTAACGACAATGAGCAGTTCTCC. It translates to CASSSTSGNDNEQFS.

This clonotype turned up a few times. J is TRBJ2-3 and V is TRBV5-1; tentatively, D is TRBD2 (5 bases). The CDR3 loop spans 13 amino acids. Germline V lookup: CDR1 SGHRS, CDR2 YFSETQ. The V gene lost 4 bases and the J gene lost 5 bases, with 11 bases spanning the gap. The CDR3 DNA reads as TGCGCCAGCAGCACCTCGGCGGGAGATACGCAGTATTTT. This encodes CASSTSAGDTQYF.

The chain employs TRBV7-6 and TRBJ2-6; D unclear. The CDR3 covers 15 residues. Looked up from germline, CDR1 is SGHVS and CDR2 is FNYEAQ. Trimming removed 5 bases from V and 0 bases from J, with 8 bases in between. CDR3 sequence (DNA): TGTGCCAGCAGCCTGTACAACTCTGGGGCCAACGTCCTGACTTTC. Residues: CASSLYNSGANVLTF.

This clonotype was detected ten times or more. The chain joins TRBV5-1 to TRBJ2-1; 9 nucleotides match TRBD2. With 0 bases clipped from V and 5 bases from J, the junction kept 3 bases outside the gene matches. From germline, CDR1 is SGHRS and CDR2 YFSETQ. This CDR3 region has 15 residues. The CDR3 loop reads CASSLAGLANNEQFF. The CDR3 DNA is TGCGCCAGCAGCTTGGCAGGACTAGCGAACAATGAGCAGTTCTTC.

This clonotype was found many times. V gene TRBV20-1 combines with J gene TRBJ2-1, with D possibly matching TRBD1 (5 bases). The CDR3 extends over 12 amino acids. Germline V gene lookup returns CDR1 DFQATT and CDR2 SNEGSKA (reference sequence). Trimming took off 3 bases at V and 7 bases at J, with 10 bases between the two ends. CDR3 DNA sequence: TGCAGTGCTAGGGACACCAAAAATGAGCAGTTCTTC. It codes for CSARDTKNEQFF.

The J gene is TRBJ1-2, the V gene TRBV11-2; TRBD1 might be the D (5 bases). Germline V gene lookup returns CDR1 SGHAT and CDR2 FQNNGV. The CDR3 spans 14 residues. Trimming pared 2 bases from V and 2 bases from J, leaving 9 bases between. Written as DNA, the CDR3 is TGTGCCAGCAGCTTATTAGACAGAAACTATGGCTACACCTTC. It codes for CASSLLDRNYGYTF.

This clonotype came up many times. The rearrangement links TRBV13 to TRBJ2-7; 12 bases are shared with TRBD2. The germline CDR1 and CDR2 sequences are PRHDT and FYEKMQ (reference sequence). V dropped 5 bases and J dropped 3; count of bases not matched to a gene: 5. This CDR3 is 15 amino acids long. The CDR3 DNA follows: TGTGCCAGCAGCCCCGGACTAGCGGGAAGCTACGAGCAGTACTTC. Residues: CASSPGLAGSYEQYF.

The chain employs TRBV5-4 and TRBJ2-1; D is possibly TRBD2 (5 bases). CDR1 and CDR2 from the germline V gene are SGHNT and YYREEE (reference sequence). The CDR3 totals 14 residues. V was pared by 0 bases and J by 8 bases, with 12 bases between. CDR3 residues: CASSLGLAPYEQFF. DNA for the CDR3: TGTGCCAGCAGCTTGGGCCTAGCCCCCTATGAGCAGTTCTTC.

This clonotype has ten or more counts. The J gene is TRBJ1-2, the V gene TRBV3-1; 9 bases map to TRBD1. V lost 5 bases and J lost 6; bases outside the gene matches: 4. Germline V gene sequence: CDR1 LGHDT, CDR2 YNNKEL (reference sequence). The CDR3 contains 13 residues. This chain's CDR3 is CASSRQGDDGYTF. The CDR3 nucleotides are TGTGCCAGCAGCAGACAGGGGGACGATGGCTACACCTTC. Variable domain in full (rest from reference TRBV3-1 and TRBJ1-2): DTAVSQTPKYLVTQMGNDKSIKCEQNLGHDTMYWYKQDSKKFLKIMFSYNNKELIINETVPNRFSPKSPDKAHLNLHINSLELGDSAVYFCASSRQGDDGYTFGSGTRLTVV.